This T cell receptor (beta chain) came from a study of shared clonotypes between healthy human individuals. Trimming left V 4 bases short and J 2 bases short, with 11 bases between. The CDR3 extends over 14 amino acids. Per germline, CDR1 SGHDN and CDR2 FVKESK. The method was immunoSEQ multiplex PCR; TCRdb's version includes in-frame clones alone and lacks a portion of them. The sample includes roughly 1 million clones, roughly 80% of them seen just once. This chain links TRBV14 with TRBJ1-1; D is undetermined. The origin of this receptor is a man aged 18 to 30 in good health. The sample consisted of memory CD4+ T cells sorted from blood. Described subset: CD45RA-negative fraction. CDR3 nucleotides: TGTGCCAGCAGCCTTCTCGGTATTAACACTGAAGCTTTCTTT. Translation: CASSLLGINTEAFF. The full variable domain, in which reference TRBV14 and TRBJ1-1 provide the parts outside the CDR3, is EAGVTQFPSHSVIEKGQTVTLRCDPISGHDNLYWYRRVMGKEIKFLLHFVKESKQDESGMPNNRFLAERTGGTYSTLKVQPAELEDSGVYFCASSLLGINTEAFFGQGTRLTVV.